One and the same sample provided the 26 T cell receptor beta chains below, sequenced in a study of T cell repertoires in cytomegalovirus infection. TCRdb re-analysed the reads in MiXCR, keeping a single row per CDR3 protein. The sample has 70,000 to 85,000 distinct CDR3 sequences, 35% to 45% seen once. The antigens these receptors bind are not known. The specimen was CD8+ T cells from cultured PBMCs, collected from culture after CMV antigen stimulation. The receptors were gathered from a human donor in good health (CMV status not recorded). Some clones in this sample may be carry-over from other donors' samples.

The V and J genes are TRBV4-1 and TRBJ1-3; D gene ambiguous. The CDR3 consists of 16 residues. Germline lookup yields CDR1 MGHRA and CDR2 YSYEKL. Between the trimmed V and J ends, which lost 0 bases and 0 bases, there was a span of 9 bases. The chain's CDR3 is CASSQDRLSSGNTIYF. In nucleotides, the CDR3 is TGCGCCAGCAGCCAAGATCGGCTTAGCTCTGGAAACACCATATATTTT.

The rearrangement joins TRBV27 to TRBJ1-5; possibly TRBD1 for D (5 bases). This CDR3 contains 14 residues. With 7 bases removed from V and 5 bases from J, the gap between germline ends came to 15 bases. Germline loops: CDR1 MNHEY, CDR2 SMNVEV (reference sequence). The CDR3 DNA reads TGTGCCAGCACCGATTTGGGGGGTCATCAGCCCCAGCATTTT. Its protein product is CASTDLGGHQPQHF.

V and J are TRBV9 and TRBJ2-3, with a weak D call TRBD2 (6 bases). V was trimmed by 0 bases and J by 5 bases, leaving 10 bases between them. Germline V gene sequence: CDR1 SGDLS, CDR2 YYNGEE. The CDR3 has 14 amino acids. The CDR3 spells CASSVATGEDTQYF. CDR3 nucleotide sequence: TGTGCCAGCAGCGTAGCAACGGGGGAAGATACGCAGTATTTT.

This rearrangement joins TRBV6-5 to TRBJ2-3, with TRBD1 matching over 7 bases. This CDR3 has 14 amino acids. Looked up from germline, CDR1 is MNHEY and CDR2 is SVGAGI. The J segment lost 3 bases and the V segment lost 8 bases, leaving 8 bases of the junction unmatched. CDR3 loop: CASGRDRVTDTQYF. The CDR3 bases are TGTGCCAGCGGTAGGGACAGAGTTACAGATACGCAGTATTTT.

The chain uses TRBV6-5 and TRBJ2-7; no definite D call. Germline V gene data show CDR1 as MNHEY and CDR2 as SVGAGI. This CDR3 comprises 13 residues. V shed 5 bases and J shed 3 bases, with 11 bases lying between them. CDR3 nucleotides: TGTGCCAGCAGTCCGGAGAGCAACTACGAGCAGTACTTC. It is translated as CASSPESNYEQYF.

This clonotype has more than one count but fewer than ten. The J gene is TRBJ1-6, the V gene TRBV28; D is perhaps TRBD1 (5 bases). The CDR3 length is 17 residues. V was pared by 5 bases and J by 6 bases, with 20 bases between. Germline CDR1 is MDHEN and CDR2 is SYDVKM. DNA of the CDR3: TGTGCCAGCAGTCCTCCGAGAGGGAGTAGGGGTAATTCACCCCTCCACTTT. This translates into CASSPPRGSRGNSPLHF.

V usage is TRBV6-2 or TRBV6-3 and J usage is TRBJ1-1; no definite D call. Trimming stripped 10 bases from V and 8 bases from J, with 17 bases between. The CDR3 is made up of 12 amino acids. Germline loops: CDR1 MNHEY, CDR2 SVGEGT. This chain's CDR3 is CATSLQIGEAFF. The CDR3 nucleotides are TGTGCCACATCACTCCAAATCGGGGAAGCTTTCTTT.

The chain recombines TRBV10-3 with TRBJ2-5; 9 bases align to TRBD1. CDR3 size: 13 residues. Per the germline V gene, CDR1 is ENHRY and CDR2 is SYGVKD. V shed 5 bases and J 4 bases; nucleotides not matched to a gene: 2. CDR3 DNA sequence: TGTGCCATCAGTTACAGGGGGCGAGAGACCCAGTACTTC. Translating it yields CAISYRGRETQYF.

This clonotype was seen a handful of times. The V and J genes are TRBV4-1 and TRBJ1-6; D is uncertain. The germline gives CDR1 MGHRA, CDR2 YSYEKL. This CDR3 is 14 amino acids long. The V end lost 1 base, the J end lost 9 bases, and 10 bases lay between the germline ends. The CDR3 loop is CASSQAEGGSPLHF. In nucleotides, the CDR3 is TGCGCCAGCAGCCAAGCGGAGGGTGGTTCACCCCTCCACTTT.

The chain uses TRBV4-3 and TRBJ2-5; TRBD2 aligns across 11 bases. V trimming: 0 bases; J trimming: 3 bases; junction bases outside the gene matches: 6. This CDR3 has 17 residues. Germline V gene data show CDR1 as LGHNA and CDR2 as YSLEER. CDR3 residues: CASSQELAGASEETQYF. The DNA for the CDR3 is TGCGCCAGCAGCCAAGAACTAGCGGGGGCTTCCGAAGAGACCCAGTACTTC.

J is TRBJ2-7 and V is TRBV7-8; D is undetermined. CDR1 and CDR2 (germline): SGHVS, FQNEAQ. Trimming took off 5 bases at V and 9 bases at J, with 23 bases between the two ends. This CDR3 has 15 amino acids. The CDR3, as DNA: TGTGCCAGCAGCCCCCCCTCCCGCATTACTTGGGGGCAGTACTTC. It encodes CASSPPSRITWGQYF.

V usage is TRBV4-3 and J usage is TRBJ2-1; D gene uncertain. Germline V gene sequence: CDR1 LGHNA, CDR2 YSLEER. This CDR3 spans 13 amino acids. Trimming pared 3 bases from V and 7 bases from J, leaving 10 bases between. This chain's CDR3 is CASSQPPLNEQFF. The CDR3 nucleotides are TGCGCCAGCAGCCAGCCGCCTCTTAATGAGCAGTTCTTC.

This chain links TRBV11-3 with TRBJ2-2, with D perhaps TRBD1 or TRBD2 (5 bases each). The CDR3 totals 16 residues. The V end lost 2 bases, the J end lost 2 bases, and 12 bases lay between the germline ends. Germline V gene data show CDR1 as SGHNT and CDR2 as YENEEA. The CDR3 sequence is CASSLRDGLNTGELFF. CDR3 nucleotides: TGTGCCAGCAGCTTACGGGACGGCTTAAACACCGGGGAGCTGTTTTTT.

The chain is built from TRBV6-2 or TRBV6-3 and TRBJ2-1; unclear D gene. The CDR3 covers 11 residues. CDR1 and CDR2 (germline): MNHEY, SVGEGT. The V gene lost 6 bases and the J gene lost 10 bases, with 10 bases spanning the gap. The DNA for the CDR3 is TGTGCCAGCAGCCTAGAGAGAGAGCAGTTCTTC. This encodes CASSLEREQFF.

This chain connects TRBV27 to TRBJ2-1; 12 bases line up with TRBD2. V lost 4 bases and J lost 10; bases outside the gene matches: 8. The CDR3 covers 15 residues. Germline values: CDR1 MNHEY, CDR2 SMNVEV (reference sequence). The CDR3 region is CASSSSSGGAREQFF. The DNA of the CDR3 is TGTGCCAGCAGTTCCTCTAGCGGGGGGGCACGAGAGCAGTTCTTC.

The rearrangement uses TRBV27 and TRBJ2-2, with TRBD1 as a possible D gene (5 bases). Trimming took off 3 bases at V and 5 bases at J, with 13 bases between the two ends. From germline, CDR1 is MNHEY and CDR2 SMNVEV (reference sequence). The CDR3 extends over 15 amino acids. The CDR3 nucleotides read TGTGCCAGCAGTTTTAGGGGCACAGGTACCGGGGAGCTGTTTTTT. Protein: CASSFRGTGTGELFF.

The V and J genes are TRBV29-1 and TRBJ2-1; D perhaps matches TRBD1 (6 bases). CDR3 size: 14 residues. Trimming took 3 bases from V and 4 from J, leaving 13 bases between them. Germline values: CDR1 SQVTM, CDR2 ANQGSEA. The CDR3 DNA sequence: TGCAGCGTTGATGAGGGGGACACTTACAATGAGCAGTTCTTC. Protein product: CSVDEGDTYNEQFF.

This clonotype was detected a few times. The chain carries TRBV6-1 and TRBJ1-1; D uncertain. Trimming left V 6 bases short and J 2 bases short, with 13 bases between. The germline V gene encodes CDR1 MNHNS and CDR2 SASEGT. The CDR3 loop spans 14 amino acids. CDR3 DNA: TGTGCCAGCAGCCCCAAGGTACCAAACACTGAAGCTTTCTTT. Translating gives CASSPKVPNTEAFF.

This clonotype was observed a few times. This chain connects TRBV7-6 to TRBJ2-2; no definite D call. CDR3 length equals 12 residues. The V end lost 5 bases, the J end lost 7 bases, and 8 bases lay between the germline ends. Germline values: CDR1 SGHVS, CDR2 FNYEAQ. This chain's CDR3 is CASSRWGGELFF. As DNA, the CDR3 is TGTGCCAGCAGCCGTTGGGGCGGGGAGCTGTTTTTT.

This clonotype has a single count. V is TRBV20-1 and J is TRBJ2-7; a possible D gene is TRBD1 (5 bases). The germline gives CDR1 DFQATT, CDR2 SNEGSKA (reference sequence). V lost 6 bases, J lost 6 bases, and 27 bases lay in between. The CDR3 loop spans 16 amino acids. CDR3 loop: CSARFGAVVLGPEQYF. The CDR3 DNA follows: TGCAGTGCCAGATTTGGGGCTGTTGTTCTTGGTCCCGAGCAGTACTTC.

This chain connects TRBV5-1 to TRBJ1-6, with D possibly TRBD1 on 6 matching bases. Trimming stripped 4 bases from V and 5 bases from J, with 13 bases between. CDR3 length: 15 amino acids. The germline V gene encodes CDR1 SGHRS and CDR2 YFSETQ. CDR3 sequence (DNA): TGCGCCAGCAGCAGCAGGGGTCAGGATAATTCACCCCTCCACTTT. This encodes CASSSRGQDNSPLHF. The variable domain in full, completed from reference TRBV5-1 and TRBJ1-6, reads KAGVTQTPRYLIKTRGQQVTLSCSPISGHRSVSWYQQTPGQGLQFLFEYFSETQRNKGNFPGRFSGRQFSNSRSEMNVSTLELGDSALYLCASSSRGQDNSPLHFGNGTRLTVT.

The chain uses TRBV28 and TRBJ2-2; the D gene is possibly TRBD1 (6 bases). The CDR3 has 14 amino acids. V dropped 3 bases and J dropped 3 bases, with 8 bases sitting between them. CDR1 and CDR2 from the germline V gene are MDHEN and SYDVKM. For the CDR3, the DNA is TGTGCCAGCAGTTTGCAGGGGTACACCGGGGAGCTGTTTTTT. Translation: CASSLQGYTGELFF.

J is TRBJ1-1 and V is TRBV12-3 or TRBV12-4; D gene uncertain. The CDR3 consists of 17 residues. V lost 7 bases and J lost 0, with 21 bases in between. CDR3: CASIPTDGYFMNTEAFF. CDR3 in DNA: TGTGCCAGCATTCCCACGGACGGATACTTTATGAACACTGAAGCTTTCTTT.

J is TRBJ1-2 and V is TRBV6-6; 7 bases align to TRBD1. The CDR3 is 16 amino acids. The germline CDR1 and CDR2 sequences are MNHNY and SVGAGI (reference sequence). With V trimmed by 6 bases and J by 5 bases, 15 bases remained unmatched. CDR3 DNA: TGTGCCAGCAGCGAAGAAGGCAGGGGGTACTTGTATGGCTACACCTTC. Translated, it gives CASSEEGRGYLYGYTF.

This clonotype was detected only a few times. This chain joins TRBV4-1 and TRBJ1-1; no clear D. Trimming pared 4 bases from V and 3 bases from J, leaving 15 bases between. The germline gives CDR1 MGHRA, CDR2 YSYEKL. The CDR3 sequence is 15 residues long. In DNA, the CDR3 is TGCGCCAGCAGCCCCAAAGTCGCGGGATACACTGAAGCTTTCTTT. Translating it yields CASSPKVAGYTEAFF.

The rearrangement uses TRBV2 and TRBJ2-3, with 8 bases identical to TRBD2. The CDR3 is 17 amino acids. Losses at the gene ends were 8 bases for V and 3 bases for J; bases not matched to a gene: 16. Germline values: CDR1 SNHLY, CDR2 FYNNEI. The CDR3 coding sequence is TGTGCCAGCGGGGATCTTACAAGCGGGGGAGGGACAGATACGCAGTATTTT. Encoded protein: CASGDLTSGGGTDTQYF. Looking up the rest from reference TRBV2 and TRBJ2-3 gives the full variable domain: EPEVTQTPSHQVTQMGQEVILRCVPISNHLYFYWYRQILGQKVEFLVSFYNNEISEKSEIFDDQFSVERPDGSNFTLKIRSTKLEDSAMYFCASGDLTSGGGTDTQYFGPGTRLTVL.